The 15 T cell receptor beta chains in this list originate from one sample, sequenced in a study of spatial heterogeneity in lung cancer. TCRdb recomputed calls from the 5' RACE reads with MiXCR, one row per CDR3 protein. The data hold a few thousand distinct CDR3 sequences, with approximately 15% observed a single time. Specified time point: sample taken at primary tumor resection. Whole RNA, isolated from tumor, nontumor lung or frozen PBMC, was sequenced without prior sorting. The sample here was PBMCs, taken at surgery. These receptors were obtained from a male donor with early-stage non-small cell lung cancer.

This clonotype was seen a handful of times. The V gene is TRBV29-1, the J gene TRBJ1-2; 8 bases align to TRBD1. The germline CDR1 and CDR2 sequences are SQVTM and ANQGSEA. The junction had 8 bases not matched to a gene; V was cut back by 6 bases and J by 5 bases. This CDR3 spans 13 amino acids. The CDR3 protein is CSVLTGEGYGYTF. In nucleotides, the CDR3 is TGCAGCGTCCTGACAGGGGAGGGGTATGGCTACACCTTC.

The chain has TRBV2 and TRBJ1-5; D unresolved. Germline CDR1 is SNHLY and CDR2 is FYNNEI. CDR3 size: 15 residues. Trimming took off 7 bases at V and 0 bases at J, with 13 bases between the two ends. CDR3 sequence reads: CASTSGLHSNQPQHF. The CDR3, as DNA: TGTGCCAGCACGTCTGGACTCCATAGCAATCAGCCCCAGCATTTT.

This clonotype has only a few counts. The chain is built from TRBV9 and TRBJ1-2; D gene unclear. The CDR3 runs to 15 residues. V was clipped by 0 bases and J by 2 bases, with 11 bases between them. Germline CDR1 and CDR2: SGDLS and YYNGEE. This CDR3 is CASSVGQSNNYGYTF. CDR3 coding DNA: TGTGCCAGCAGCGTAGGGCAGAGTAACAACTATGGCTACACCTTC.

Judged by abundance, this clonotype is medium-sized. CDR3 region: CASSLADYEQYF. As DNA, the CDR3 is TGTGCCAGCAGCTTGGCAGACTACGAGCAGTACTTC. The J gene is TRBJ2-7, the V gene TRBV5-4; D not resolved. CDR1 and CDR2 from the germline V gene are SGHNT and YYREEE (reference sequence). This CDR3 has 12 amino acids. The V gene lost 0 bases and the J gene lost 3 bases, with 4 bases spanning the gap.

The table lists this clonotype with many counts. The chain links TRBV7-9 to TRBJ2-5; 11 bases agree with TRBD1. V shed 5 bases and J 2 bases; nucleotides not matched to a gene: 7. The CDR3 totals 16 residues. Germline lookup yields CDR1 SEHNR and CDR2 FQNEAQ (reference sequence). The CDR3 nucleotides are TGTGCCAGCAGCCTCGGACAGGGGGCCTGGCAAGAGACCCAGTACTTC. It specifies CASSLGQGAWQETQYF. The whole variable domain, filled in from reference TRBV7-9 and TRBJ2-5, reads DTGVSQNPRHKITKRGQNVTFRCDPISEHNRLYWYRQTLGQGPEFLTYFQNEAQLEKSRLLSDRFSAERPKGSFSTLEIQRTEQGDSAMYLCASSLGQGAWQETQYFGPGTRLLVL.

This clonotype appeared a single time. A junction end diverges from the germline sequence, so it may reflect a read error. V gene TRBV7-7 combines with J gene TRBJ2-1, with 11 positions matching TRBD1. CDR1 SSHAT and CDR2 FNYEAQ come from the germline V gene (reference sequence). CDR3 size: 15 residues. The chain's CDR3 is CASSPGQGAPNEQFF. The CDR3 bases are TGTGCTAGCAGCCCCGGACAGGGGGCGCCCAATGAGCAGTTCTTC.

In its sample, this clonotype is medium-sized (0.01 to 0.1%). The CDR3 reads CASSEGYGYTF. The CDR3 DNA reads TGTGCCAGCTCGGAGGGCTATGGCTACACCTTC. V and J are TRBV12-3 or TRBV12-4 and TRBJ1-2; D not certain. Between the trimmed V and J ends, which lost 8 bases and 4 bases, there was a span of 8 bases. The CDR3 is 11 amino acids.

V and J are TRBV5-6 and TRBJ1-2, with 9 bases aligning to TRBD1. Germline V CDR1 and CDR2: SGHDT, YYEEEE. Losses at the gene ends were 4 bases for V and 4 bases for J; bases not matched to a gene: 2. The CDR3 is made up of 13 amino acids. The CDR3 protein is CASSPGQGYGYTF. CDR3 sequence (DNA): TGTGCCAGCAGCCCGGGACAGGGCTATGGCTACACCTTC.

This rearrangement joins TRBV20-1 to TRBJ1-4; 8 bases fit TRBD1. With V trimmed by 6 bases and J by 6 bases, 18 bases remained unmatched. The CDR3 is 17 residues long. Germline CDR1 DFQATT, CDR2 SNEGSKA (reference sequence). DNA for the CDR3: TGCAGTGCCCAAACTCGAGGGGGGGGACAGGATGATGAAAAACTGTTTTTT. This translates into CSAQTRGGGQDDEKLFF.

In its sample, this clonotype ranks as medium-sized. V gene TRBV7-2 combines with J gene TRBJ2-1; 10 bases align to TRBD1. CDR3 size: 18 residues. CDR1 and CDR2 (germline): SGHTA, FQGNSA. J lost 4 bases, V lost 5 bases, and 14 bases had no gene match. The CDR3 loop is CASSPGQGLGGVYNEQFF. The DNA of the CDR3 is TGTGCCAGCAGCCCGGGACAGGGGCTTGGCGGGGTATACAATGAGCAGTTCTTC.

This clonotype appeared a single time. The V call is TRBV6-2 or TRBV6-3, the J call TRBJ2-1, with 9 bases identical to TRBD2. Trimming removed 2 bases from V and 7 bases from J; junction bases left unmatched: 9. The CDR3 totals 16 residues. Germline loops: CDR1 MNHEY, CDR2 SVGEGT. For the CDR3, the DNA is TGTGCCAGCAGTTACACCCCTAGCGGGATGGGGAATGAGCAGTTCTTC. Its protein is CASSYTPSGMGNEQFF.

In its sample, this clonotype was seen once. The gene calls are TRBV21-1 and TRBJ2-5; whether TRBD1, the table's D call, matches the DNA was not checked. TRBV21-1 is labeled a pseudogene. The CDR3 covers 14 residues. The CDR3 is CAIRPGHYQETQYF. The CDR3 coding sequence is TGTGCCATCAGACCGGGACACTATCAAGAGACCCAGTACTTC.

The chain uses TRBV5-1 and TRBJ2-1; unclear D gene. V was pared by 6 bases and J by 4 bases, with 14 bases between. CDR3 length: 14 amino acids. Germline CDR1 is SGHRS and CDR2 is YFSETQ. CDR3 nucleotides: TGCGCCAGCACCTTCGCCCAGACGTACAATGAGCAGTTCTTC. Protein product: CASTFAQTYNEQFF.

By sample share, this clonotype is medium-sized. CDR3 sequence reads: CASSVGSSTDTQYF. CDR3 nucleotides: TGTGCCAGCAGCGTAGGCTCAAGCACAGATACGCAGTATTTT. The V and J genes are TRBV9 and TRBJ2-3; D ambiguous. Trimming took off 0 bases at V and 0 bases at J, with 5 bases between the two ends. CDR1 and CDR2 from the germline V gene are SGDLS and YYNGEE. This CDR3 spans 14 amino acids. The full variable domain, with the rest looked up from reference TRBV9 and TRBJ2-3, is DSGVTQTPKHLITATGQRVTLRCSPRSGDLSVYWYQQSLDQGLQFLIQYYNGEERAKGNILERFSAQQFPDLHSELNLSSLELGDSALYFCASSVGSSTDTQYFGPGTRLTVL.

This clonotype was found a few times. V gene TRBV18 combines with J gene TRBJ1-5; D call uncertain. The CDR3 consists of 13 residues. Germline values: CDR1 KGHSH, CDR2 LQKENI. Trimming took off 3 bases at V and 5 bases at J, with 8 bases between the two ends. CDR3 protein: CASSPRIDQPQHF. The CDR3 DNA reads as TGTGCCAGCTCACCCAGGATAGATCAGCCCCAGCATTTT.